These 29 T cell receptor beta chains were all obtained from the same sample, sequenced in a study of monozygotic twins with inflammatory bowel disease. After re-calling the 5' RACE reads, TCRdb lists one entry per CDR3 protein, DNA absent. The sample totals approximately 400,000 distinct CDR3 sequences; its top ten clones hold 2.4%. Sequenced sample: blood. Every receptor here comes from a human donor with ulcerative colitis or Crohn's disease, or a healthy co-twin of an affected twin (not recorded which).

The V call is TRBV6-5, the J call TRBJ2-5. Germline CDR1 is MNHEY and CDR2 is SVGAGI. The CDR3 extends over 13 amino acids. CDR3 residues: CASSYRRQETQYF.

V is TRBV5-1 and J is TRBJ2-7. CDR1 is SGHRS and CDR2 is YFSETQ in the germline V gene. CDR3 size: 13 residues. The CDR3 spells CASSFGVYYEQYF.

V gene TRBV5-4 combines with J gene TRBJ1-1; checking the TCRdb D call of TRBD1 is not possible without DNA. This CDR3 has 15 amino acids. Germline lookup yields CDR1 SGHNT and CDR2 YYREEE (reference sequence). CDR3: CASSWGGQGPFEAFF.

The V gene is TRBV25-1, the J gene TRBJ2-7; TCRdb indicates TRBD2, and absent DNA this call remains unverified. Germline CDR1 reads MGHDK; CDR2 reads SYGVNS. This CDR3 is 15 amino acids long. CDR3 loop: CASSEEGKPSYEQYF.

The V call is TRBV5-4, the J call TRBJ2-5; TCRdb returns TRBD1, unconfirmable since there is no DNA. The CDR3 sequence is 13 residues long. The germline gives CDR1 SGHNT, CDR2 YYREEE (reference sequence). The CDR3 here is CASSSQGSQTQYF.

The rearrangement uses TRBV7-9 and TRBJ1-1. CDR1 and CDR2 (germline): SEHNR, FQNEAQ (reference sequence). The CDR3 length is 15 residues. CDR3 loop: CASRNDGDLNTEAFF. Full variable domain (rest looked up from reference TRBV7-9 and TRBJ1-1): DTGVSQNPRHKITKRGQNVTFRCDPISEHNRLYWYRQTLGQGPEFLTYFQNEAQLEKSRLLSDRFSAERPKGSFSTLEIQRTEQGDSAMYLCASRNDGDLNTEAFFGQGTRLTVV.

The chain has TRBV20-1 and TRBJ2-3; TCRdb's D gene call, TRBD2, goes unchecked for lack of DNA. The CDR3 is made up of 14 amino acids. Germline CDR1 reads DFQATT; CDR2 reads SNEGSKA (reference sequence). The CDR3 loop is CSAWDFTSTDTQYF.

The rearrangement links TRBV25-1 to TRBJ2-1; lacking DNA, the TRBD2 call made by TCRdb goes unchecked. The CDR3 contains 13 residues. Germline CDR1 MGHDK, CDR2 SYGVNS. The CDR3: CASRQLAGAEQFF.

This chain links TRBV27 with TRBJ2-1. The CDR3 contains 13 residues. Per germline, CDR1 MNHEY and CDR2 SMNVEV (reference sequence). The CDR3 here is CASSFRGYNEQFF.

The CDR3: CASSFQASGGLNYGYTF. The rearrangement uses TRBV7-9 and TRBJ1-2; the D call of TRBD1 rests on TCRdb alone, since no DNA is present to check it. The CDR3 runs 17 residues. Germline CDR1 is SEHNR and CDR2 is FQNEAQ (reference sequence).

This chain connects TRBV14 to TRBJ2-2. This CDR3 has 13 residues. Germline V lookup: CDR1 SGHDN, CDR2 FVKESK. CDR3 loop: CASSSRNTGELFF.

The chain carries TRBV12-5 and TRBJ2-1; TCRdb calls TRBD2, which cannot be checked without DNA. Germline V lookup: CDR1 LGHNT, CDR2 FRNRAP. The CDR3 runs 17 residues. The CDR3: CASGRTLSGGAGNEQFF.

This chain connects TRBV10-3 to TRBJ1-5; TCRdb's D call, TRBD1, is unchecked because there is no DNA. The germline CDR1 and CDR2 sequences are ENHRY and SYGVKD. The CDR3 runs to 15 residues. The CDR3 here is CAISDTGGSNQPQHF.

The chain carries TRBV9 and TRBJ2-7; TCRdb outputs TRBD1, but without DNA this stays unchecked. CDR3 length equals 14 residues. Germline V gene data show CDR1 as SGDLS and CDR2 as YYNGEE. CDR3 in amino acids: CASSPWDRGNEQYF.

This chain uses TRBV7-8 with TRBJ1-6; absent DNA, TCRdb's TRBD1 call cannot be checked. The CDR3 spans 16 residues. Germline CDR1 and CDR2: SGHVS and FQNEAQ. This chain's CDR3 is CASSPGQGAINSPLHF.

The J gene is TRBJ1-6, the V gene TRBV7-2; the D call of TRBD1 rests on TCRdb alone, since no DNA is present to check it. This CDR3 contains 14 residues. Looked up from germline, CDR1 is SGHTA and CDR2 is FQGNSA. The CDR3 sequence: CASSFSGENSPLHF. The full variable domain, its missing parts supplied by reference TRBV7-2 and TRBJ1-6, is GAGVSQSPSNKVTEKGKDVELRCDPISGHTALYWYRQSLGQGLEFLIYFQGNSAPDKSGLPSDRFSAERTGGSVSTLTIQRTQQEDSAVYLCASSFSGENSPLHFGNGTRLTVT.

CDR3 sequence: CASSPGTSGKSYNEQFF. This chain connects TRBV5-1 to TRBJ2-1; the TRBD2 assignment by TCRdb is unverifiable without DNA. The V gene's germline CDR1 is SGHRS and CDR2 YFSETQ. CDR3 length equals 17 residues.

The chain combines TRBV7-9 with TRBJ1-2; TCRdb's D call, TRBD1, is unchecked because there is no DNA. This CDR3 region has 13 residues. The germline gives CDR1 SEHNR, CDR2 FQNEAQ (reference sequence). The CDR3 reads CASSTKTGAGYTF.

V usage is TRBV3-1 and J usage is TRBJ2-1; the TCRdb D gene call, TRBD2, has no DNA to confirm it. The CDR3 covers 15 residues. The germline V gene has CDR1 LGHDT and CDR2 YNNKEL (reference sequence). The CDR3: CASSQSGGAYNEQFF.

The CDR3 is CASSRGTARGTEAFF. The rearrangement links TRBV7-2 to TRBJ1-1; TCRdb outputs TRBD1, but without DNA this stays unchecked. Germline CDR1 SGHTA, CDR2 FQGNSA. There are 15 residues in the CDR3.

This chain uses TRBV7-9 with TRBJ2-2; TCRdb reports TRBD1, a call that lacks DNA to check it against. The CDR3 has 14 residues. The germline V gene has CDR1 SEHNR and CDR2 FQNEAQ (reference sequence). The CDR3 protein is CASSLSGLTGELFF.

The chain has TRBV12-3 or TRBV12-4 and TRBJ1-1. The CDR3 length is 14 residues. The chain's CDR3 is CASRTDTGRTEAFF.

The rearrangement joins TRBV5-1 to TRBJ1-1; TCRdb picks TRBD1, but there is no DNA to check that call. There are 15 residues in the CDR3. The germline CDR1 and CDR2 sequences are SGHRS and YFSETQ. The chain's CDR3 is CASRPTGTQNTEAFF.

This chain joins TRBV6-1 and TRBJ2-3; the D call from TCRdb, TRBD1, cannot be confirmed without DNA. CDR1 and CDR2 (germline): MNHNS, SASEGT. The CDR3 is made up of 13 amino acids. The chain's CDR3 is CASSAQTGDPQYF.

The chain is built from TRBV11-2 and TRBJ2-1; TCRdb's D gene call, TRBD2, goes unchecked for lack of DNA. The CDR3 has 15 amino acids. The germline V gene encodes CDR1 SGHAT and CDR2 FQNNGV. The CDR3: CASRPLAGSYNEQFF.

V is TRBV4-2 and J is TRBJ2-7; absent DNA, TCRdb's TRBD2 call cannot be checked. The CDR3 spans 15 residues. Germline V gene sequence: CDR1 LGHNA, CDR2 YNFKEQ. CDR3 loop: CASSQDLSGRYEQYF.

This chain connects TRBV7-3 to TRBJ2-1; the TCRdb call, TRBD1, lacks DNA for checking. The CDR3 totals 15 residues. Germline V CDR1 and CDR2: SGHTA, FQGTGA. The CDR3 sequence is CASSPRLSSYNEQFF.

The chain recombines TRBV24-1 with TRBJ2-4; the D gene TCRdb calls, TRBD1, cannot be checked with no DNA. Germline V gene data show CDR1 as KGHDR and CDR2 as SFDVKD. This CDR3 is built from 14 residues. CDR3 sequence: CATSDGTGGNIQYF.

The chain couples TRBV5-5 to TRBJ1-5. The germline gives CDR1 SGHKS, CDR2 YYEKEE (reference sequence). The CDR3 is made up of 15 amino acids. CDR3 amino acids: CASPDGRYSNQPQHF.